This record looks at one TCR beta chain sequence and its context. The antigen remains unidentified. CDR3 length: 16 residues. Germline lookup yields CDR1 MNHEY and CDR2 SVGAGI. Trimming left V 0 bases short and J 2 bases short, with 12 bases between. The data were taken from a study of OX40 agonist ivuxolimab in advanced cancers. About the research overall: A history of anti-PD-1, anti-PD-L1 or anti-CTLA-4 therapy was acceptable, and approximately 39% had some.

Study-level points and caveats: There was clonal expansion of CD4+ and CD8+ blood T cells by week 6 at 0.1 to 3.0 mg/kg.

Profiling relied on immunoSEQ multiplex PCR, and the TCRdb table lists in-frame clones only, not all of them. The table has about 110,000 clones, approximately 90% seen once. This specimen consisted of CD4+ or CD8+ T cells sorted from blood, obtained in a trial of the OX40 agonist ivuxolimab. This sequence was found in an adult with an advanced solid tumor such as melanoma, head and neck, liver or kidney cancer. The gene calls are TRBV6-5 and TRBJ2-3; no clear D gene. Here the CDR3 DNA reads TGTGCCAGCAGTTACTCCGACCGAAGCCTCACAGATACGCAGTATTTT. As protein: CASSYSDRSLTDTQYF.